The rows below give T cell receptor beta chains drawn from one sample of a study of cytomegalovirus exposure and HLA in healthy donors. Profiling relied on immunoSEQ multiplex PCR, and the TCRdb table lists in-frame clones only, not all of them. The table records 110,000 or so clones, 70% to 80% of them present only once. Sequencing was carried out using PBMCs. These receptors came from a man in his fifties or sixties in good health and CMV-seropositive. CDR3s include the opening cysteine and the closing phenylalanine or tryptophan. D genes are given only for firm matches. Only part of the rows carry a size: once, few, many, or a class if the clone is expanded.

v_gene: TRBV7-9; d_gene: NA; abundance: NA; j_gene: TRBJ1-1; CDR3aa: CASSFGTSPNTEAFF; CDR3nt: TGTGCCAGCAGCTTCGGGACATCACCGAACACTGAAGCTTTCTTT
v_gene: TRBV10-3; d_gene: TRBD1; abundance: NA; j_gene: TRBJ2-1; CDR3aa: CAISAWTGSSYNEQFF; CDR3nt: TGTGCCATCAGTGCCTGGACAGGGAGCTCCTACAATGAGCAGTTCTTC
v_gene: TRBV14; d_gene: TRBD1; abundance: once; j_gene: TRBJ1-1; CDR3aa: CASSPTGSTEAFF; CDR3nt: TGTGCCAGCAGCCCGACAGGGAGCACTGAAGCTTTCTTT
v_gene: TRBV4-2; d_gene: TRBD1; abundance: NA; j_gene: TRBJ1-5; CDR3aa: CASSQGTGGVQPQHF; CDR3nt: TGTGCCAGCAGCCAAGGGACAGGGGGCGTGCAGCCCCAGCATTTT
v_gene: TRBV6-6; d_gene: TRBD1; abundance: NA; j_gene: TRBJ1-4; CDR3aa: CASSPRTGDNEKLFF; CDR3nt: TGTGCCAGCAGCCCCCGGACAGGAGATAATGAAAAACTGTTTTTT
v_gene: TRBV28; d_gene: TRBD1; abundance: once; j_gene: TRBJ2-1; CDR3aa: CASSFSGTGSYNEQFF; CDR3nt: TGTGCCAGCAGTTTTTCCGGGACAGGCTCCTACAATGAGCAGTTCTTC
v_gene: TRBV7-9; d_gene: NA; abundance: NA; j_gene: TRBJ1-3; CDR3aa: CASSLQGGNTIYF; CDR3nt: TGTGCCAGCAGCTTACAGGGAGGAAACACCATATATTTT
v_gene: TRBV7-2; d_gene: TRBD1; abundance: NA; j_gene: TRBJ2-7; CDR3aa: CASSYRDRVAYEQYF; CDR3nt: TGTGCCAGCAGCTACCGGGACAGGGTCGCCTACGAGCAGTACTTC
v_gene: TRBV5-1; d_gene: NA; abundance: NA; j_gene: TRBJ1-5; CDR3aa: CASSPGTSGDQPQHF; CDR3nt: TGCGCCAGCAGCCCTGGGACTTCGGGAGATCAGCCCCAGCATTTT
v_gene: TRBV6-1; d_gene: NA; abundance: NA; j_gene: TRBJ2-7; CDR3aa: CASGQNGMSAYEQYF; CDR3nt: TGTGCCAGCGGACAGAACGGGATGAGCGCATACGAGCAGTACTTC
v_gene: TRBV5-5; d_gene: TRBD1; abundance: NA; j_gene: TRBJ1-1; CDR3aa: CASSFGTANTEAFF; CDR3nt: TGTGCCAGCAGCTTTGGGACAGCGAACACTGAAGCTTTCTTT
v_gene: TRBV5-6; d_gene: NA; abundance: NA; j_gene: TRBJ1-2; CDR3aa: CASSLTTGGNYGYTF; CDR3nt: TGTGCCAGCAGCTTGACGACGGGGGGGAACTATGGCTACACCTTC
v_gene: TRBV6-1; d_gene: NA; abundance: once; j_gene: TRBJ1-1; CDR3aa: CASSDYGGKLTEAFF; CDR3nt: TGTGCCAGCAGTGATTACGGGGGGAAACTCACTGAAGCTTTCTTT
v_gene: TRBV6-5; d_gene: NA; abundance: NA; j_gene: TRBJ2-7; CDR3aa: CAVQDPGTTNEQYF; CDR3nt: TGTGCCGTACAAGATCCCGGGACAACCAACGAGCAGTACTTC
v_gene: TRBV4-3; d_gene: TRBD1; abundance: few; j_gene: TRBJ1-5; CDR3aa: CASSRWTGDNQPQHF; CDR3nt: TGCGCCAGCAGCCGGTGGACAGGGGATAATCAGCCCCAGCATTTT
v_gene: TRBV28; d_gene: NA; abundance: NA; j_gene: TRBJ2-5; CDR3aa: CASSFSSQAIQETQYF; CDR3nt: TGTGCCAGCAGTTTCAGTTCCCAGGCGATACAAGAGACCCAGTACTTC
v_gene: TRBV10-1; d_gene: TRBD2; abundance: NA; j_gene: TRBJ2-3; CDR3aa: CASSLGLAYTDTQYF; CDR3nt: TGCGCCAGCAGCCTGGGACTAGCGTACACAGATACGCAGTATTTT
v_gene: TRBV6-6; d_gene: NA; abundance: NA; j_gene: TRBJ2-2; CDR3aa: CASSFTGDSPTGELFF; CDR3nt: TGTGCCAGCAGTTTTACCGGGGACTCCCCTACCGGGGAGCTGTTTTTT
v_gene: TRBV2; d_gene: NA; abundance: NA; j_gene: TRBJ2-7; CDR3aa: CASALTVHEQYF; CDR3nt: TGTGCCAGCGCCCTCACGGTCCACGAGCAGTACTTC
v_gene: TRBV28; d_gene: TRBD1; abundance: NA; j_gene: TRBJ1-5; CDR3aa: CASSLGQGDQPQHF; CDR3nt: TGTGCCAGCAGTTTGGGACAGGGGGATCAGCCCCAGCATTTT
v_gene: TRBV5-1; d_gene: TRBD1; abundance: NA; j_gene: TRBJ2-7; CDR3aa: CASSPGQGAREQYF; CDR3nt: TGCGCCAGCAGCCCCGGACAGGGGGCCAGGGAGCAGTACTTC
v_gene: TRBV7-2; d_gene: TRBD1; abundance: NA; j_gene: TRBJ2-7; CDR3aa: CASSFLRSWDRDHEQYF; CDR3nt: TGTGCCAGCAGCTTCCTTAGGAGCTGGGACAGGGATCACGAGCAGTACTTC
v_gene: TRBV5-6; d_gene: TRBD2; abundance: NA; j_gene: TRBJ2-7; CDR3aa: CASSLAGLAGYEQYF; CDR3nt: TGTGCCAGCAGCTTGGCGGGACTAGCGGGATACGAGCAGTACTTC
v_gene: TRBV14; d_gene: TRBD1; abundance: NA; j_gene: TRBJ1-1; CDR3aa: CASSQHRGWITSTEAFF; CDR3nt: TGTGCCAGCAGCCAGCACAGGGGATGGATTACGTCCACTGAAGCTTTCTTT
v_gene: TRBV11-2; d_gene: NA; abundance: NA; j_gene: TRBJ2-4; CDR3aa: CASSVRALNIQYF; CDR3nt: TGTGCCAGCAGTGTCAGGGCCTTAAACATTCAGTACTTC
v_gene: TRBV28; d_gene: NA; abundance: NA; j_gene: TRBJ2-5; CDR3aa: CASSLVRETQYF; CDR3nt: TGTGCCAGCAGTTTAGTTCGAGAGACCCAGTACTTC
v_gene: TRBV11-3; d_gene: TRBD1; abundance: NA; j_gene: TRBJ1-2; CDR3aa: CASGPRGLEYGYTF; CDR3nt: TGTGCCAGCGGGCCAAGGGGGCTAGAGTATGGCTACACCTTC
v_gene: TRBV19; d_gene: NA; abundance: NA; j_gene: TRBJ1-2; CDR3aa: CASRTASLGAAHNYGYTF; CDR3nt: TGTGCCAGCCGGACCGCGTCCTTGGGAGCTGCTCATAACTATGGCTACACCTTC
v_gene: TRBV5-1; d_gene: NA; abundance: NA; j_gene: TRBJ2-6; CDR3aa: CASNNLRDSGANVLTF; CDR3nt: TGCGCCAGCAACAATTTGAGGGACTCCGGGGCCAACGTCCTGACTTTC
v_gene: TRBV11-2; d_gene: TRBD1; abundance: NA; j_gene: TRBJ2-7; CDR3aa: CASSPGTGGRSYEQYF; CDR3nt: TGTGCCAGCAGCCCCGGGACAGGGGGAAGGTCCTACGAGCAGTACTTC
v_gene: TRBV6-5; d_gene: NA; abundance: NA; j_gene: TRBJ1-2; CDR3aa: CASSYLRGTGNYGYTF; CDR3nt: TGTGCCAGCAGTTACCTGAGGGGGACGGGTAACTATGGCTACACCTTC
v_gene: TRBV6-5; d_gene: NA; abundance: few; j_gene: TRBJ1-4; CDR3aa: CASSYSSAGGEKLFF; CDR3nt: TGTGCCAGCAGTTACTCCTCGGCGGGAGGTGAAAAACTGTTTTTT
v_gene: TRBV2; d_gene: TRBD2; abundance: NA; j_gene: TRBJ2-1; CDR3aa: CASSDPSGSSYNEQFF; CDR3nt: TGTGCCAGCAGTGATCCTAGCGGGAGCTCCTACAATGAGCAGTTCTTC
v_gene: TRBV2; d_gene: TRBD2; abundance: NA; j_gene: TRBJ2-7; CDR3aa: CASRGTSGPQLYEQYF; CDR3nt: TGTGCCAGCAGGGGGACTAGCGGCCCTCAACTCTACGAGCAGTACTTC
v_gene: TRBV2; d_gene: TRBD2; abundance: NA; j_gene: TRBJ2-3; CDR3aa: CASTGQLAGFTDTQYF; CDR3nt: TGTGCCAGCACCGGTCAACTAGCGGGATTCACAGATACGCAGTATTTT
v_gene: TRBV5-1; d_gene: NA; abundance: once; j_gene: TRBJ2-3; CDR3aa: CASSLEPTSTDTQYF; CDR3nt: TGCGCCAGCAGCTTGGAGCCCACCAGCACAGATACGCAGTATTTT
v_gene: TRBV5-1; d_gene: NA; abundance: once; j_gene: TRBJ1-1; CDR3aa: CASSLQGSAEAFF; CDR3nt: TGCGCCAGCAGCTTACAGGGTAGTGCTGAAGCTTTCTTT
v_gene: TRBV4-1; d_gene: NA; abundance: NA; j_gene: TRBJ2-7; CDR3aa: CASSQGQQSYEQYF; CDR3nt: TGCGCCAGCAGCCAAGGACAGCAGTCCTACGAGCAGTACTTC
v_gene: TRBV18; d_gene: NA; abundance: NA; j_gene: TRBJ2-5; CDR3aa: CASSSIASTQYF; CDR3nt: TGTGCCAGCTCATCGATAGCGTCGACCCAGTACTTC
v_gene: TRBV6-6; d_gene: TRBD1; abundance: NA; j_gene: TRBJ1-6; CDR3aa: CASSPRTGLNSPLHF; CDR3nt: TGTGCCAGCAGCCCCCGGACAGGGTTGAATTCACCCCTCCACTTT
v_gene: TRBV6-5; d_gene: TRBD1; abundance: NA; j_gene: TRBJ1-2; CDR3aa: CASSEDRYYGYTF; CDR3nt: TGTGCCAGCAGCGAGGACAGGTATTATGGCTACACCTTC
v_gene: TRBV2; d_gene: TRBD1; abundance: NA; j_gene: TRBJ1-5; CDR3aa: CAVQGAGQPQHF; CDR3nt: TGTGCCGTACAGGGGGCAGGGCAGCCCCAGCATTTT
v_gene: TRBV5-1; d_gene: NA; abundance: NA; j_gene: TRBJ1-5; CDR3aa: CASSLGAGANNQPQHF; CDR3nt: TGCGCCAGCAGCTTGGGGGCAGGGGCTAACAATCAGCCCCAGCATTTT
v_gene: TRBV11-2; d_gene: TRBD1; abundance: NA; j_gene: TRBJ2-7; CDR3aa: CASSSMGQGYEQYF; CDR3nt: TGTGCCAGCAGCTCCATGGGACAGGGCTACGAGCAGTACTTC